The sample holds one count of the clone carrying this T cell receptor (beta chain). Here immunoSEQ multiplex PCR was the method, and the copy in TCRdb shows in-frame clones only, minus some. This table holds about 55,000 clones, around 85% found once. This specimen belongs to a study of blood T cell repertoires in COVID-19. Study context: The samples span acute and convalescent COVID-19 from the United States, Italy and Spain.

Between the trimmed V and J ends, which lost 2 bases and 9 bases, there was a span of 12 bases. CDR3 length: 13 amino acids. The chain recombines TRBV12-3 or TRBV12-4 with TRBJ2-3; the D gene is possibly TRBD1 (6 bases). Sequencing was carried out using peripheral blood. The receptor comes from a human donor in a cohort sampled during active COVID-19. CDR3 nucleotides: TGTGCCAGCAGTTTAATATGGGACAAAACGCAGTATTTT. As protein: CASSLIWDKTQYF.